The clone carrying this T cell receptor (beta chain) came up a few times. This CDR3 has 13 amino acids. The germline V gene has CDR1 MDHEN and CDR2 SYDVKM. Unmatched junction bases numbered 8, after V lost 5 bases and J lost 10 bases. The data stem from a study of blood T cell repertoires in COVID-19. Study as a whole: T cells, B-cell-depleted T cells, or PBMCs provided the cDNA or gDNA that served as material.

Clones were sequenced by immunoSEQ multiplex PCR, and TCRdb holds only the in-frame ones, with some missing. Altogether some 120,000 clones are present, approximately 82% being singletons, with the ten largest covering about 10%. Source material: peripheral blood. The chain has TRBV28 and TRBJ1-1; 9 bases are shared with TRBD1. This TCR came from a man aged 60-69 years with acute or convalescent COVID-19. The CDR3 reads CASSLNRGRGAFF. CDR3 sequence (DNA): TGTGCCAGCAGTCTGAACAGGGGGCGGGGAGCTTTCTTT.